One and the same sample provided the 4 T cell receptor beta chains below, sequenced in a study of T-cell memory formation after mild COVID-19. TCRdb recomputed calls from the 5' RACE reads with MiXCR, one row per CDR3 protein. The table records roughly 450,000 distinct CDR3 sequences, about 20% of them present only once. The sample comprised PBMCs or a T cell subset sorted from them (not recorded which). The receptors were gathered from an adult woman who had mild COVID-19 (a few samples of this study predate the infection). Cell type and time point are not known.

The rearrangement uses TRBV3-1 and TRBJ2-1; unclear D gene. Looked up from germline, CDR1 is LGHDT and CDR2 is YNNKEL (reference sequence). V gave up 2 bases and J gave up 8 bases, with 7 bases separating them. The CDR3 loop spans 12 amino acids. CDR3 loop: CASSQILHEQFF. The CDR3 DNA reads TGTGCCAGCAGCCAAATATTGCATGAGCAGTTCTTC.

There are many counts of this clonotype. The rearrangement links TRBV24-1 to TRBJ2-1; a weak D match, TRBD2 (6 bases). Between the trimmed V and J ends, which lost 3 bases and 4 bases, there was a span of 15 bases. CDR1 and CDR2 (germline): KGHDR, SFDVKD. The CDR3 has 16 residues. In DNA form, the CDR3 reads TGTGCCACCAGTGATCAGACTAGGGGCTCGTACAATGAGCAGTTCTTC. Its protein is CATSDQTRGSYNEQFF.

The chain carries TRBV29-1 and TRBJ2-1; perhaps TRBD2 as D (6 bases). Deletions cut 3 bases from V and 1 base from J, with 19 bases between. The CDR3 totals 17 residues. Germline V gene lookup returns CDR1 SQVTM and CDR2 ANQGSEA. The CDR3 sequence: CSVENFVGGRSYNEQFF. CDR3 nucleotides: TGCAGCGTTGAGAACTTCGTCGGGGGTAGATCCTACAATGAGCAGTTCTTC.

Ten or more counts support this clonotype. The J gene is TRBJ2-1, the V gene TRBV5-1; 8 bases are shared with TRBD2. Trimming removed 0 bases from V and 6 bases from J; junction bases left unmatched: 11. Germline V gives CDR1 SGHRS, CDR2 YFSETQ. CDR3 size: 17 residues. CDR3 DNA: TGCGCCAGCAGCTTGGACCGCGGGACTAGTCTAGGCAATGAGCAGTTCTTC. Translating it yields CASSLDRGTSLGNEQFF.